This T cell receptor (beta chain) originates from a study of cytomegalovirus exposure and HLA in healthy donors. Amplification used 60 Vbeta primers and 13 Jbeta primers. Generated by immunoSEQ multiplex PCR, the TCRdb table keeps only in-frame clones and is missing some. The sample has 150,000 to 200,000 clones, roughly 82% seen once; the top ten hold under 0.6%. Notes on the study in general: Using a false discovery rate of 0.05, a later analysis showed that fewer than 20,000 TCR beta sequences were associated with HLA alleles. It has been reported that TCR beta sequences accurately predicted the HLA-A and HLA-B alleles of most subjects. The study labeled around 160 TCR beta chains cytomegalovirus-associated.

This clone showed up just once. Its antigen is currently unknown. Trimming cost V 3 bases and J 4 bases; bases outside gene matches: 9. The germline gives CDR1 SGHRS, CDR2 YFSETQ. This CDR3 is built from 15 residues. The genes are TRBV5-1 and TRBJ2-7; 8 bases line up with TRBD1. Sequencing was done on a sample of PBMCs. The TCR was taken from a woman aged 45 to 65 in good health and CMV-seronegative. CDR3 DNA sequence: TGCGCCAGCAGCTCTACCTCCGGACAGGGTTACGAGCAGTACTTC. It specifies CASSSTSGQGYEQYF.